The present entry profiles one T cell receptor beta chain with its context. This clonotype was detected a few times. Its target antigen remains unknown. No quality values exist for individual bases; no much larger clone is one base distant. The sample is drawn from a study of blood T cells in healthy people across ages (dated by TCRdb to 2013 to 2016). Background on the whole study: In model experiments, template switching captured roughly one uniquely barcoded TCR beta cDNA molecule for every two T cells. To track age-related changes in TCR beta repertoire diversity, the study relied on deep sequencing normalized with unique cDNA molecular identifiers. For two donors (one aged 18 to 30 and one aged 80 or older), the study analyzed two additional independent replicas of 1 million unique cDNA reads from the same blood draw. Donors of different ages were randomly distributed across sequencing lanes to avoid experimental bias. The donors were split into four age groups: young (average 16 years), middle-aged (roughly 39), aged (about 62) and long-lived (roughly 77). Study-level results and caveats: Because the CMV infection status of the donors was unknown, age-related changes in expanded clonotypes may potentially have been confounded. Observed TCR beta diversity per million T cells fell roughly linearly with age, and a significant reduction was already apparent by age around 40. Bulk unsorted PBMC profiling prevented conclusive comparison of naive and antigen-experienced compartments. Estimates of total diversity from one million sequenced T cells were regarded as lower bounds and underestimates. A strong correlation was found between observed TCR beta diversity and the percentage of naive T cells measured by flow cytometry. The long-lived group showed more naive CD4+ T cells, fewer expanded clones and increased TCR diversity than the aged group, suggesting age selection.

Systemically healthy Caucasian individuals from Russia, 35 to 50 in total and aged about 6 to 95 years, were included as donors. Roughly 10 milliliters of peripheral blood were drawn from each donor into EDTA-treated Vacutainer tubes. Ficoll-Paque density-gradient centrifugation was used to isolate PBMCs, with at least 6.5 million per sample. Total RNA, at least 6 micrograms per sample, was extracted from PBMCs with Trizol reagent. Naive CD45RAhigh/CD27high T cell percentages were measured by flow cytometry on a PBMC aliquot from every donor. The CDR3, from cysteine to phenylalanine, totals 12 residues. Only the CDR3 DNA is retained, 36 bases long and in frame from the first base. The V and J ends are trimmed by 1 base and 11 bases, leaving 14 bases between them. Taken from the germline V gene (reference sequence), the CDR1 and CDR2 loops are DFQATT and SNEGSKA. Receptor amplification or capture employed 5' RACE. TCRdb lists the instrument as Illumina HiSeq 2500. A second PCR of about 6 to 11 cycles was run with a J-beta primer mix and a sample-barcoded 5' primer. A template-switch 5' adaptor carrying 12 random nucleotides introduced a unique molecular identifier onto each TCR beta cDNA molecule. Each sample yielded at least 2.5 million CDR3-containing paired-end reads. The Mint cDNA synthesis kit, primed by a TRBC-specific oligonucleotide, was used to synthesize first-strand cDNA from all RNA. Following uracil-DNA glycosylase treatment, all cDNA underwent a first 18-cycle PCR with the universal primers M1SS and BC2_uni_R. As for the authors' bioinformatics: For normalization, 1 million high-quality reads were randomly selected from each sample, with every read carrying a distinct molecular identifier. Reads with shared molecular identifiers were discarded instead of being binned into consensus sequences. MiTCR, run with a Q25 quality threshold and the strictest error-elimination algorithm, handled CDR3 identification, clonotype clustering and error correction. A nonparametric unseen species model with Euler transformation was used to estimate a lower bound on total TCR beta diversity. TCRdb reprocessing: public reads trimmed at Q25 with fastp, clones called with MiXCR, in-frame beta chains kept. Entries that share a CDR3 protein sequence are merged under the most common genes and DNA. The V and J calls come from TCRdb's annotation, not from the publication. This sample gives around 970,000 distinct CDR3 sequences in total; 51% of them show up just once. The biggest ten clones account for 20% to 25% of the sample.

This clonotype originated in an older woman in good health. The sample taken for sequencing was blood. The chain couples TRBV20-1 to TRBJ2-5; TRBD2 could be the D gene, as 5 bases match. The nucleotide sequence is TGCAGTGCTAGAGGGCTAGCCTGGGAGCAGTACTTC. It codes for CSARGLAWEQYF.